This TCR beta chain was recorded in a study of shared clonotypes between healthy human individuals. Produced via immunoSEQ multiplex PCR; TCRdb's table is partial and in-frame only. This table holds about 680,000 clones, roughly nine tenths found once. Germline CDR1 SGHNT, CDR2 YENEEA. Unmatched junction bases numbered 6, after V lost 5 bases and J lost 9 bases. CDR3 size: 15 residues. Positive CCR7 selection of CD45RO-negative cells yielded the naive CD8 cells, and terminally differentiated effector memory CD45RA+ cells were excluded. The chain combines TRBV11-3 with TRBJ2-1; 14 nucleotides line up with TRBD2. The receptor's source is a man aged 30-40 years in good health. Sample: naive CD8+ T cells sorted from blood. Here the CDR3 reads CASSRGLAGDFEQFF. The CDR3, as DNA: TGTGCCAGCAGCCGGGGACTAGCGGGAGATTTTGAGCAGTTCTTC.